This T cell receptor (beta chain) was observed in a study of blood T cells in healthy people across ages. Overall study results and limits: Researchers said unsorted PBMCs prevented a conclusive naive versus antigen-experienced comparison.

The V end was cut by 0 bases, the J end by 3 bases, with 9 bases between. CDR1 SGHRS and CDR2 YFSETQ come from the germline V gene. The CDR3 runs to 14 residues. Per-sample PBMC isolation yielded at least 6 million cells. Then a second PCR, running roughly 7 to 11 cycles, was carried out with a sample-barcoded 5' primer and a J-beta primer mix. Each CDR3 protein gets one entry after TCRdb re-called the 5' RACE reads with MiXCR. This sample has 850,000 to 1,000,000 distinct CDR3 sequences, with about 53% found just once. This clonotype has just a few counts. Antigen unknown. V is TRBV5-1 and J is TRBJ1-2; no clear D gene. The receptor was isolated from a woman aged 60 to 75 in good health. The sample taken for sequencing was blood. In nucleotides, the CDR3 is TGCGCCAGCAGCTTGGCAGGCGCTGACTATGGCTACACCTTC. Its protein is CASSLAGADYGYTF. Supplemented by reference TRBV5-1 and TRBJ1-2, the full variable domain reads KAGVTQTPRYLIKTRGQQVTLSCSPISGHRSVSWYQQTPGQGLQFLFEYFSETQRNKGNFPGRFSGRQFSNSRSEMNVSTLELGDSALYLCASSLAGADYGYTFGSGTRLTVV.